The T cell receptor beta chain under discussion was sequenced for a study of T-cell memory formation after mild COVID-19. The wider study: TCR clusters were mostly confined to one donor each.

The CDR3 extends over 15 amino acids. Germline CDR1 is SGHVS and CDR2 is FNYEAQ. Trimming cost V 3 bases and J 7 bases; bases outside gene matches: 5. Details on this clonotype: Its specificity is not known.

General study results and limits: Clones that contracted clustered mainly in CM and EM if CD4+ and in EMRA if CD8+.

MiXCR was run by TCRdb on the 5' RACE reads, yielding one entry per CDR3 protein. The data show 120,000 or so distinct CDR3 sequences, about 17% seen once. The TCR comes from an adult woman who had mild COVID-19 (a few samples of this study predate the infection). Cell type and time point are not known. This rearrangement joins TRBV7-6 to TRBJ2-1, with 11 bases matching TRBD2. Sequenced input: PBMCs or a T cell subset sorted from them (not recorded which). CDR3: CASSLEIAGGNEQFF. As DNA, the CDR3 is TGTGCCAGCAGCTTGGAAATAGCGGGGGGGAATGAGCAGTTCTTC.